Presented here are 32 T cell receptor beta chains from one specimen sequenced in a study of T cells in women clearing cervical HPV infection. This table comes from immunoSEQ multiplex PCR, and its TCRdb copy is limited to in-frame clones, with some not included. This sample's clone table lists about 22,000 clones. The sequenced sample was blood buffy coat. All receptors come from a woman between 18 and 69 years old with a cervical HPV16 infection that either progressed to CIN3+ or cleared (not recorded which).

The covered CDR3 bases are TGCGCCAGCAGCTTACAGGACCCTAACAATGAG. Its protein is CASSLQDPNNE. From start to end, the CDR3 is CASSLQDPNNEQFF. This chain uses TRBV5-1 with TRBJ2-1; D possibly corresponds to TRBD1 (5 bases). Read sequence stops 3 residues before the CDR3 end, and the germline J gene provides the missing end. There are 14 residues in the CDR3. The germline V gene has CDR1 SGHRS and CDR2 YFSETQ. V dropped 2 bases and J dropped 5 bases, with 11 bases sitting between them.

Details on this clone: The sequence runs out 3 residues before the end of the CDR3; the remainder is reconstructed from the germline J gene. The rearrangement links TRBV14 to TRBJ2-1, with TRBD2 identical over 10 bases. Trimming took 0 bases from V and 7 from J; bases not matched to a gene: 6. CDR3 size: 16 residues. The V gene's germline CDR1 is SGHDN and CDR2 FVKESK. The CDR3 sequence is CASSQEGAGGRNEQFF. The covered CDR3 bases are TGTGCCAGCAGCCAAGAGGGAGCGGGGGGGCGAAATGAG.

With respect to this clone: The read comes to an end 3 residues before the CDR3 does, leaving the germline J gene to fill in the end. The chain carries TRBV7-8 and TRBJ2-3; 12 nucleotides match TRBD2. The length of the CDR3 is 17 residues. The germline gives CDR1 SGHVS, CDR2 FQNEAQ. J was trimmed by 2 bases and V by 2 bases; bases with no gene match: 5. The CDR3 bases that were read are TGTGCCAGCAGCTTATATCCTAGCGGGGGGGCCACAGATACG. Protein: CASSLYPSGGATDT. The CDR3 in full is CASSLYPSGGATDTQYF.

Regarding this clone: The read ends 3 residues before the CDR3 terminus; that terminus is restored from the germline J gene. This chain links TRBV20-1 with TRBJ2-3; 8 positions agree with TRBD2. The V gene end was trimmed by 2 bases and the J gene end by 5 bases; junction bases not matched to a gene: 9. This CDR3 region has 15 residues. Germline V lookup: CDR1 DFQATT, CDR2 SNEGSKA (reference sequence). CDR3 DNA (partial): TGCAGTGCTAGATTACCGCGGGGGGCCCTAGATACG. It specifies CSARLPRGALDT. From start to end, the CDR3 is CSARLPRGALDTQYF.

Turning to this clone: The sequenced fragment ends 3 residues before the CDR3 boundary, so the rest is inferred from the germline J gene. The chain links TRBV11-3 to TRBJ2-5; D is uncertain. Trimming cost V 8 bases and J 2 bases, with 18 bases left between them. CDR1 and CDR2 (germline): SGHNT, YENEEA. The CDR3 runs to 15 residues. CDR3 DNA, as far as it was read: TGTGCCAGCGCCGGATGGGCCAAGGATCAAGAGACC. Amino acids: CASAGWAKDQET. The CDR3 in its entirety is CASAGWAKDQETQYF.

A note on this clone: The read halts 3 residues ahead of the CDR3 end, with the missing end drawn from the germline J gene. This rearrangement joins TRBV29-1 to TRBJ2-7; 9 bases map to TRBD1. Germline V gene data show CDR1 as SQVTM and CDR2 as ANQGSEA. The trim removed 3 bases at V and 6 bases at J, leaving 6 bases unmatched. The CDR3 sequence is 13 residues long. CDR3 bases read: TGCAGCGTTGAGGAGACAGGGGGATCCGAG. It translates to CSVEETGGSE. The complete CDR3 reads CSVEETGGSEQYF.

Comment on this clone: Coverage ceases 3 residues before the CDR3 finishes, and the germline J gene fills in the end. This chain connects TRBV2 to TRBJ2-3; no definite D call. The V end was cut by 7 bases, the J end by 7 bases, with 21 bases between. This CDR3 has 15 residues. The germline V gene encodes CDR1 SNHLY and CDR2 FYNNEI. The covered CDR3 bases are TGTGCCAGCAAGCTTAGGGCTTTTCGAACAAATACG. Translated: CASKLRAFRTNT. The complete CDR3 protein is CASKLRAFRTNTQYF.

In the case of this clone: With the read ending 3 residues before the CDR3 end, the germline J gene is used to fill in that end. This chain links TRBV7-3 with TRBJ2-5; D perhaps matches TRBD1 (6 bases). The length of the CDR3 is 15 residues. V lost 1 base and J 3 bases, leaving 12 bases between the germline ends. Germline V gives CDR1 SGHTA, CDR2 FQGTGA. The covered CDR3 bases are TGTGCCAGCAGCTTAAAGCCAGGGGTGGAAGAGACC. It encodes CASSLKPGVEET. In full, the CDR3 is CASSLKPGVEETQYF.

Comment on this clone: The DNA ends 3 residues before the CDR3 does, and the rest of the CDR3 is filled in from the germline J gene. The chain employs TRBV30 and TRBJ1-4; D not certain. The CDR3 is 15 amino acids. The germline V gene encodes CDR1 GTSNPN and CDR2 SVGIG (reference sequence). The V end was cut by 2 bases, the J end by 0 bases, with 10 bases between. The CDR3 DNA, read in part, is TGTGCCTGGAGTCCGTTTGTCGCAACTAATGAAAAA. Its protein is CAWSPFVATNEK. The full CDR3 sequence reads CAWSPFVATNEKLFF.

Points on this clone: The CDR3 end is not reached by the read, which stops 3 residues before it; the germline J gene fills it in. V is TRBV29-1 and J is TRBJ2-1; 8 nucleotides align to TRBD2. J was trimmed by 2 bases and V by 6 bases; bases with no gene match: 12. The CDR3 is 16 residues long. Per germline, CDR1 SQVTM and CDR2 ANQGSEA. The CDR3 loop reads CSVVPRGGRAYNEQFF. Partial CDR3 DNA: TGCAGCGTCGTCCCCCGCGGGGGGAGGGCCTACAATGAG.

As for this clone: The read falls 3 residues short of the CDR3 end, and the missing part is taken from the germline J gene. The chain has TRBV2 and TRBJ2-2, with 8 bases matching TRBD1. CDR3 length: 19 residues. The J segment lost 1 base and the V segment lost 7 bases, leaving 17 bases of the junction unmatched. Germline loops: CDR1 SNHLY, CDR2 FYNNEI. The CDR3 protein is CASILDYPGGSGNTGELFF. Incomplete CDR3 DNA: TGTGCCAGCATCCTAGATTACCCAGGGGGCTCGGGGAACACCGGGGAG.

Comment on this clone: From the germline J gene comes the end of the CDR3, since the read stops 3 residues before it. The rearrangement uses TRBV19 and TRBJ1-1; D unclear. Germline assignment: CDR1 LNHDA and CDR2 SQIVND (reference sequence). The CDR3 extends over 15 amino acids. V was cut by 7 bases and J by 5 bases, with 20 bases left in between. The sequenced CDR3 bases are TGTGCCAGTAAACCGGTGGACCGGGGAAAAACTGAA. Translation: CASKPVDRGKTE. The whole CDR3 sequence reads CASKPVDRGKTEAFF. The variable domain in full, completed from reference TRBV19 and TRBJ1-1, reads DGGITQSPKYLFRKEGQNVTLSCEQNLNHDAMYWYRQDPGQGLRLIYYSQIVNDFQKGDIAEGYSVSREKKESFPLTVTSAQKNPTAFYLCASKPVDRGKTEAFFGQGTRLTVV.

CDR3 DNA (partial): TGTGCCAGCAGCTTAAAGGGTACAGGCACCCCCAGCTTCTACAATGAG. Protein sequence: CASSLKGTGTPSFYNE. The whole CDR3 sequence is CASSLKGTGTPSFYNEQFF. The rearrangement links TRBV7-3 to TRBJ2-1; tentative D call: TRBD1 (5 bases). The CDR3 end is not reached by the read, which stops 3 residues before it; the germline J gene fills it in. Germline V gene lookup returns CDR1 SGHTA and CDR2 FQGTGA. The CDR3 contains 19 residues. Deletions cut 1 base from V and 3 bases from J, with 22 bases between. The full variable domain, rest sourced from reference TRBV7-3 and TRBJ2-1, is GAGVSQTPSNKVTEKGKYVELRCDPISGHTALYWYRQSLGQGPEFLIYFQGTGAADDSGLPNDRFFAVRPEGSVSTLKIQRTERGDSAVYLCASSLKGTGTPSFYNEQFFGPGTRLTVL.

A word on this clone: The missing CDR3 end, 3 residues past where the read stops, is filled in from the germline J gene. The chain employs TRBV7-6 and TRBJ2-3; tentative D call: TRBD1 (6 bases). V was trimmed by 1 base and J by 0 bases, leaving 8 bases between them. The CDR3 extends over 15 amino acids. Germline V gives CDR1 SGHVS, CDR2 FNYEAQ. The sequenced part of the CDR3 DNA is TGTGCCAGCAGCTTAGGGGGGCGGAGCACAGATACG. Protein product: CASSLGGRSTDT. The entire CDR3 is CASSLGGRSTDTQYF.

Notes on this clone: The read terminates 3 residues ahead of where the CDR3 ends, so the germline J gene completes it. The genes are TRBV11-2 and TRBJ1-2; perhaps TRBD1 as D (5 bases). This CDR3 is 15 amino acids long. Germline lookup yields CDR1 SGHAT and CDR2 FQNNGV. The ends were cut back, 5 bases at V and 5 bases at J, with 18 bases in the middle. CDR3 bases read: TGTGCCAGCAGCGCCCGAAATGGGGGGAGGTATGGC. Amino acid sequence: CASSARNGGRYG. The entire CDR3 sequence reads CASSARNGGRYGYTF.

As regards this clone: At one end the junction does not follow the germline gene, possibly because of a read error. Read data end 3 residues before the CDR3 end; the end is taken from the germline J gene. The genes are TRBV4-2 and TRBJ1-1; D is unresolved. The CDR3 runs 16 residues. The germline CDR1 and CDR2 sequences are LGHNA and YNFKEQ. The CDR3 sequence: CASTPGAASTNTEAFF. The part of the CDR3 DNA that was read is TGCGCCAGCACCCCCGGAGCGGCCAGTACTAACACTGAA.

Note on this clone: The CDR3 goes on 3 residues after the read ends, and that part is filled in from the germline J gene. V is TRBV5-5 and J is TRBJ2-5, with D tentatively TRBD1 (6 bases). The CDR3 length is 13 residues. Trimming took 6 bases from V and 5 from J, leaving 14 bases between them. Germline-derived CDR1 and CDR2 are SGHKS and YYEKEE (reference sequence). The sequenced part of the CDR3 DNA is TGTGCCAGCAACCTAGGGGGTCAGGAGACC. The encoded protein is CASNLGGQET. The CDR3, in full, reads CASNLGGQETQYF.

Partial CDR3 DNA: TGTGCCAGCAGCCCATGGGCCACAGGCAATGAG. Translation: CASSPWATGNE. The complete CDR3 protein is CASSPWATGNEQFF. V usage is TRBV5-6 and J usage is TRBJ2-1, with a tentative D call TRBD1 (5 bases). The read comes to an end 3 residues before the CDR3 does, leaving the germline J gene to fill in the end. The CDR3 covers 14 residues. The V end was cut by 4 bases, the J end by 6 bases, with 14 bases between. From germline, CDR1 is SGHDT and CDR2 YYEEEE.

Notes on this clone: The CDR3 is cut off 3 residues early in the read; its end comes from the germline J gene. The chain couples TRBV19 to TRBJ2-5; TRBD1 aligns across 7 bases. Trimming took 4 bases from V and 7 from J; bases not matched to a gene: 6. Looked up from germline, CDR1 is LNHDA and CDR2 is SQIVND (reference sequence). The CDR3 contains 13 residues. The CDR3 reads CASSRDREGTQYF. The CDR3 DNA, read in part, is TGTGCCAGTAGTAGAGACAGGGAAGGGACC.

Regarding this clone: The sequence runs out 3 residues before the end of the CDR3; the remainder is reconstructed from the germline J gene. The rearrangement uses TRBV5-1 and TRBJ1-2; TRBD1 is a possible D gene (6 bases). The CDR3 spans 14 residues. V was shortened by 4 bases and J by 1 base, with 11 bases between the two germline ends. Germline V gene data show CDR1 as SGHRS and CDR2 as YFSETQ. The CDR3 is CASSTGQDNYGYTF. CDR3 DNA, as far as it was read: TGCGCCAGCAGCACGGGACAAGATAACTATGGC.

A note on this clone: The sequence runs out 3 residues before the end of the CDR3; the remainder is reconstructed from the germline J gene. The V call is TRBV20-1, the J call TRBJ1-2; D not resolved. V was pared by 0 bases and J by 5 bases, with 10 bases between. Per germline, CDR1 DFQATT and CDR2 SNEGSKA (reference sequence). The CDR3 extends over 13 amino acids. CDR3 residues: CSARDLQTYGYTF. CDR3 DNA, as far as it was read: TGCAGTGCTAGAGATCTTCAGACTTATGGC.

The CDR3 protein is CSLTSGQGETQYF. Incomplete CDR3 DNA: TGCAGTCTGACTAGCGGGCAGGGAGAGACC. This chain uses TRBV20-1 with TRBJ2-5, with 10 positions matching TRBD2. The read terminates 3 residues ahead of where the CDR3 ends, so the germline J gene completes it. Trimming cost V 8 bases and J 4 bases; bases outside gene matches: 7. Per germline, CDR1 DFQATT and CDR2 SNEGSKA (reference sequence). The CDR3 is 13 amino acids.

As for this clone: The observed sequence ends 3 residues before the CDR3 terminus, with the missing tail filled in from the germline J gene. The chain recombines TRBV19 with TRBJ1-2; 7 nucleotides align to TRBD1. V dropped 4 bases and J dropped 2; count of bases not matched to a gene: 7. CDR3 length: 15 amino acids. CDR1 and CDR2 (germline): LNHDA, SQIVND (reference sequence). The sequenced part of the CDR3 DNA is TGTGCCAGTAGTACCCGACAGGGTGGCAACTATGGC. Encoded protein: CASSTRQGGNYG. The whole CDR3 sequence is CASSTRQGGNYGYTF.

A note on this clone: The read terminates 3 residues ahead of where the CDR3 ends, so the germline J gene completes it. V usage is TRBV7-2 and J usage is TRBJ2-7; no clear D gene. The CDR3 runs 14 residues. Between the trimmed V and J ends, which lost 2 bases and 2 bases, there was a span of 10 bases. Germline CDR1 and CDR2: SGHTA and FQGNSA. CDR3 protein: CASSLSADPYEQYF. The part of the CDR3 DNA that was read is TGTGCCAGCAGCTTAAGCGCGGATCCCTACGAG.

A remark on this clone: The read finishes 3 residues shy of the CDR3 end, and the germline J gene is used to complete it. The chain carries TRBV5-5 and TRBJ1-2; no reliable D call. The CDR3 is 14 residues long. Germline assignment: CDR1 SGHKS and CDR2 YYEKEE (reference sequence). The sequenced part of the CDR3 DNA is TGTGCCAGCAGAATAGACCCACTAGCGGCAGGC. This translates into CASRIDPLAAG. The complete CDR3 protein is CASRIDPLAAGYTF.

To note about this clone: Read coverage stops 3 residues before the CDR3 terminus; the germline J gene supplies the remainder. This CDR3 is also generated by other DNA sequences in the sample. The chain employs TRBV18 and TRBJ2-1; 8 bases align to TRBD2. The CDR3 runs to 17 residues. V lost 0 bases and J lost 5; bases outside the gene matches: 9. Per germline, CDR1 KGHSH and CDR2 LQKENI. CDR3 region: CASSPPVSRGANNEQFF. Partial CDR3 DNA: TGTGCCAGCTCACCACCGGTATCGCGGGGGGCCAACAATGAG. Filled out from reference TRBV18 and TRBJ2-1, the complete variable domain reads NAGVMQNPRHLVRRRGQEARLRCSPMKGHSHVYWYRQLPEEGLKFMVYLQKENIIDESGMPKERFSAEFPKEGPSILRIQQVVRGDSAAYFCASSPPVSRGANNEQFFGPGTRLTVL.

As for this clone: Read coverage stops 3 residues before the CDR3 terminus; the germline J gene supplies the remainder. This chain links TRBV27 with TRBJ2-7; 7 bases are a match to TRBD1. Germline CDR1 and CDR2: MNHEY and SMNVEV (reference sequence). CDR3 length: 15 residues. V shed 5 bases, J shed 3 bases, and the junction held 10 bases outside the gene matches. The CDR3 reads CASSSRGSSGYEQYF. Incomplete CDR3 DNA: TGTGCCAGCAGTAGCAGGGGGAGTTCAGGCTACGAG.

As to this clone: The read stops 3 residues short of the end of the CDR3; the missing end is completed from the germline J gene. V gene TRBV7-2 combines with J gene TRBJ1-2; D is uncertain. V shed 3 bases and J shed 5 bases, with 7 bases lying between them. Germline-derived CDR1 and CDR2 are SGHTA and FQGNSA. The CDR3 sequence is 12 residues long. This CDR3 reads CASSFGGYGYTF. CDR3 DNA, as far as it was read: TGTGCCAGCAGCTTTGGAGGGTATGGC.

As to this clone: The read falls 3 residues short of the CDR3 end, and the missing part is taken from the germline J gene. The genes are TRBV27 and TRBJ2-7; 11 nucleotides match TRBD2. V gave up 0 bases and J gave up 3 bases; unmatched junction bases: 10. The CDR3 has 18 amino acids. The V gene's germline CDR1 is MNHEY and CDR2 SMNVEV (reference sequence). The DNA read from the CDR3 is TGTGCCAGCAGTTTATCGCCCCTCTACCTAGCGGGGGGCTACGAG. It specifies CASSLSPLYLAGGYE. Given in full, the CDR3 is CASSLSPLYLAGGYEQYF.

About this clone itself: At one end, the junction sequence differs from germline, possibly due to a read error. The read ends 3 residues early relative to the CDR3; the germline J gene fills the gap. The J gene is TRBJ2-5, the V gene TRBV7-7, with 9 bases lining up with TRBD2. The CDR3 contains 13 residues. Germline assignment: CDR1 SSHAT and CDR2 FNYEAQ (reference sequence). Incomplete CDR3 DNA: TGTGCTAGCAGCACACGGACTAGCGCAACC. Its translation is CASSTRTSAT. In full, the CDR3 reads CASSTRTSATQYF.

On this clone: The missing CDR3 end, 3 residues past where the read stops, is filled in from the germline J gene. The chain uses TRBV10-2 and TRBJ2-7; D is perhaps TRBD1 (6 bases). The V end was cut by 6 bases, the J end by 5 bases, with 17 bases between. The CDR3 extends over 14 amino acids. Germline loops: CDR1 WSHSY, CDR2 SAAADI. The sequenced CDR3 bases are TGCGCCAGCAGGCTGTTACAGGGATACGACGAG. Translated, it gives CASRLLQGYDE. The entire CDR3 protein reads CASRLLQGYDEQYF.

With respect to this clone: The read falls 3 residues short of the CDR3 end, and the missing part is taken from the germline J gene. The chain joins TRBV12-3 or TRBV12-4 to TRBJ2-1, with 7 bases aligning to TRBD1. The CDR3 covers 12 residues. With V trimmed by 6 bases and J by 9 bases, 5 bases remained unmatched. The covered CDR3 bases are TGTGCCAGCAGCATATACAGGGGTGAG. Translating it yields CASSIYRGE. The whole CDR3 sequence reads CASSIYRGEQFF.